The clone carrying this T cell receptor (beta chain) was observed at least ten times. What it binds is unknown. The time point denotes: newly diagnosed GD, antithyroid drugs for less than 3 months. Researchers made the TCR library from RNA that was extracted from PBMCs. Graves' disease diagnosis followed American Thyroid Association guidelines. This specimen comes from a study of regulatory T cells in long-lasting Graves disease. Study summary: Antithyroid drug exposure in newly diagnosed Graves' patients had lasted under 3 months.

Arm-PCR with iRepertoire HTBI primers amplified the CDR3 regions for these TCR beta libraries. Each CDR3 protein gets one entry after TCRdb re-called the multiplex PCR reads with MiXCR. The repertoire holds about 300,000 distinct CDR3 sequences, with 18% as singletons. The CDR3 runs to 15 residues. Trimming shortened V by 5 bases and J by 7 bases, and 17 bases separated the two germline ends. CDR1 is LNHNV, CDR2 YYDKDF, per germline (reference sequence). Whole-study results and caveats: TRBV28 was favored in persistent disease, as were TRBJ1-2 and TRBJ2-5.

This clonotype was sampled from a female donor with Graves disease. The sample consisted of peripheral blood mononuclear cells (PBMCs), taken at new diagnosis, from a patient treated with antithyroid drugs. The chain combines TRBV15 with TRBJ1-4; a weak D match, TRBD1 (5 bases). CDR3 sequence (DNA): TGTGCCACCAGCTACAGGTTTAGCCGGGGTGAAAAACTGTTTTTT. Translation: CATSYRFSRGEKLFF. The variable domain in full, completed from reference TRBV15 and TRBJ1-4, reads DAMVIQNPRYQVTQFGKPVTLSCSQTLNHNVMYWYQQKSSQAPKLLFHYYDKDFNNEADTPDNFQSRRPNTSFCFLDIRSPGLGDTAMYLCATSYRFSRGEKLFFGSGTQLSVL.